This entry is about one T cell receptor (beta chain). Its antigen is currently unknown. This sample is drawn from a study of shared clonotypes between healthy human individuals. General study findings and limits: Despite large depth, sorted-subset datasets appeared incompletely sequenced.

Repertoires were generated with immunoSEQ multiplex PCR, while TCRdb's copy carries only in-frame clones and drops some. There are millions of clones in the sample; 85% to 95% occur only once, and 0.35% to 0.5% lies in the top ten. The CDR3 sequence is 14 residues long. V was shortened by 0 bases and J by 6 bases, with 12 bases between the two germline ends. Germline CDR1 GTSNPN, CDR2 SVGIG (reference sequence). The receptor was derived from a man aged 18 to 35 in good health. Some clones in this sample may be carry-over from other donors' samples. Sequencing used naive CD4+ T cells from PBMCs. Described subset: CD45RA+ positively selected. V usage is TRBV30 and J usage is TRBJ1-5; D may be TRBD1 (6 bases). CDR3: CAWSVQGSGQPQHF. The CDR3 nucleotides read TGTGCCTGGAGTGTACAGGGTTCGGGTCAGCCCCAGCATTTT. The complete variable domain, with remaining parts taken from reference TRBV30 and TRBJ1-5, reads SQTIHQWPATLVQPVGSPLSLECTVEGTSNPNLYWYRQAAGRGLQLLFYSVGIGQISSEVPQNLSASRPQDRQFILSSKKLLLSDSGFYLCAWSVQGSGQPQHFGDGTRLSIL.